In its sample, the clone carrying this T cell receptor beta chain was seen once. The data are from a study of T cells in localized non-small cell lung cancer. Clones were read by immunoSEQ multiplex PCR, and TCRdb kept only the in-frame ones, dropping some. The profile shows tens of thousands of clones, around nine tenths of them singletons. Trimming shortened V by 3 bases and J by 2 bases, and 15 bases separated the two germline ends. Looked up from germline, CDR1 is SGDLS and CDR2 is YYNGEE. The CDR3 consists of 17 residues. The rearrangement joins TRBV9 to TRBJ2-6, with D tentatively TRBD1 (7 bases). The sample in question was PBMCs, obtained before any cancer treatment. The receptor comes from a man between 40 and 70 years old with stage II squamous cell lung carcinoma. For the CDR3, the DNA is TGTGCCAGCAGCGCCAAAGGAGGGGGCGCTGGGGCCAACGTCCTGACTTTC. Translating gives CASSAKGGGAGANVLTF.